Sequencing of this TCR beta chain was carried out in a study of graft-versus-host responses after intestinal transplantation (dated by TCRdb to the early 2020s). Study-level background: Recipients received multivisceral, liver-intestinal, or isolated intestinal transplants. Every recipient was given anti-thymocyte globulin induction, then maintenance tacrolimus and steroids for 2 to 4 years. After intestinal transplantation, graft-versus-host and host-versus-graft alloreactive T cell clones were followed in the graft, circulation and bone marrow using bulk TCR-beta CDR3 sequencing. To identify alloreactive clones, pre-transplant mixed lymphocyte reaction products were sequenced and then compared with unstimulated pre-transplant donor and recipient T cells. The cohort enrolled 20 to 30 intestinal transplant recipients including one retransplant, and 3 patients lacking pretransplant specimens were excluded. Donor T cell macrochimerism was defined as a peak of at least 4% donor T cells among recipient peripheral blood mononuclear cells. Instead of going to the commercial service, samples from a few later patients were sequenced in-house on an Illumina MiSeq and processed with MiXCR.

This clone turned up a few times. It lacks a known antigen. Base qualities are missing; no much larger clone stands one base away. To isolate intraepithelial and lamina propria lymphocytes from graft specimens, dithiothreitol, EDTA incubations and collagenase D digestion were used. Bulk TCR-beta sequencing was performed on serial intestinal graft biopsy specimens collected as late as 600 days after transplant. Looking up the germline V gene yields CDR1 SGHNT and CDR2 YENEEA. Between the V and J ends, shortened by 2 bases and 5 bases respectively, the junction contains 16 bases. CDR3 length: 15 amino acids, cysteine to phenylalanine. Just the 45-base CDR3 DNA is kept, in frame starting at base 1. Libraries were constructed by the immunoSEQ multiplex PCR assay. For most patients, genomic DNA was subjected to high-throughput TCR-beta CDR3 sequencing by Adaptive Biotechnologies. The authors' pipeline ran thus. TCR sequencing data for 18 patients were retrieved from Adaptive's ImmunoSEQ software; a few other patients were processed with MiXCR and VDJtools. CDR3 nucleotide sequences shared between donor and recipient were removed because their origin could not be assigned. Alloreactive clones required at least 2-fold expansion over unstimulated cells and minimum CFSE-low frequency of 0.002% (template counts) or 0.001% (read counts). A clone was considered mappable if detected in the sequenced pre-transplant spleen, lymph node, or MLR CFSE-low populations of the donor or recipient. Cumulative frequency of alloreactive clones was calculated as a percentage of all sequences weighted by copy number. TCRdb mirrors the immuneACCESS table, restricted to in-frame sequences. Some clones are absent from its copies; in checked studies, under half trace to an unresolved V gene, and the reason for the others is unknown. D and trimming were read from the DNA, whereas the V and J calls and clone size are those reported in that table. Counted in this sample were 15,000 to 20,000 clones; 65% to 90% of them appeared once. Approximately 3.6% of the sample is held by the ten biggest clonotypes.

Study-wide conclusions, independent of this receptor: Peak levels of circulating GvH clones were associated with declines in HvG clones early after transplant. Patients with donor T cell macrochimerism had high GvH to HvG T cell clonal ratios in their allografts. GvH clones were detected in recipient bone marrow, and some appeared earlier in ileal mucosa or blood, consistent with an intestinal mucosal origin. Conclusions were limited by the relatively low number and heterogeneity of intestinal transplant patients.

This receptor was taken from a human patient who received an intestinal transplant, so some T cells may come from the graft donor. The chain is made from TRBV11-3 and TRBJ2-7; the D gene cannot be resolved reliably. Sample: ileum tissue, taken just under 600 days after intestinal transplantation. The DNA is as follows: TGTGCCAGCAGCTTATTTGGCCTAGTCTCTAACGAGCAGTACTTC. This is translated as CASSLFGLVSNEQYF.